Presented here are 24 T cell receptor beta chains from one specimen sequenced in a study of T cell repertoires in cytomegalovirus infection. Antigens for these TCRs are unknown. In TCRdb, the reads were re-called with MiXCR into one record per CDR3 protein. This repertoire shows hundreds of thousands of distinct CDR3 sequences, 42% found once; its top ten account for about 45%. The input for sequencing was cultured PBMCs, taken from culture after CMV antigen stimulation. The receptor set was obtained from a human donor in good health (CMV status not recorded). Some clones in this sample may be carry-over from other donors' samples.

The CDR3 region has the DNA TGCGCCACTAGGGACCCGGGGAGCACTGAAGCTTTCTTT. The encoded protein is CATRDPGSTEAFF. This chain connects TRBV10-2 to TRBJ1-1; D perhaps matches TRBD1 (5 bases). Deletions cut 10 bases from V and 4 bases from J, with 16 bases between. Germline CDR1 and CDR2: WSHSY and SAAADI. This CDR3 has 13 residues.

This chain links TRBV12-3 or TRBV12-4 with TRBJ1-1; D gene uncertain. This CDR3 has 14 residues. V lost 7 bases and J 4 bases, leaving 16 bases between the germline ends. The CDR3 DNA reads TGTGCCAGCACCCTTCAGCTTTGGGCCACTGAAGCTTTCTTT. This encodes CASTLQLWATEAFF.

This clonotype was picked up a small number of times. This rearrangement joins TRBV7-2 to TRBJ2-3, with 7 positions matching TRBD2. There are 14 residues in the CDR3. J lost 6 bases, V lost 5 bases, and 8 bases had no gene match. Germline-derived CDR1 and CDR2 are SGHTA and FQGNSA. Written as DNA, the CDR3 is TGTGCCAGCAGCCCAGGACTAGGATGGGATACGCAGTATTTT. It specifies CASSPGLGWDTQYF.

There are a few counts of this clonotype. V is TRBV7-8 and J is TRBJ2-2; TRBD2 agrees at 12 bases. With V trimmed by 10 bases and J by 6 bases, 9 bases remained unmatched. There are 15 residues in the CDR3. The germline CDR1 and CDR2 sequences are SGHVS and FQNEAQ. CDR3 loop: CATRRTSGNSGELFF. The CDR3 DNA follows: TGTGCCACCCGAAGGACTAGCGGGAATTCCGGGGAGCTGTTTTTT.

This clonotype appeared a few times. The chain carries TRBV7-8 and TRBJ2-7, with D unresolved. Trimming removed 5 bases from V and 1 base from J, with 24 bases in between. Per the germline V gene, CDR1 is SGHVS and CDR2 is FQNEAQ. The length of the CDR3 is 18 residues. CDR3 in DNA: TGTGCCAGCAGCCCCCCCTTAGTCAAAAGTGAAGGGTCCTACGAGCAGTACTTC. Translating it yields CASSPPLVKSEGSYEQYF.

The chain has TRBV20-1 and TRBJ2-3; no clear D. Germline assignment: CDR1 DFQATT and CDR2 SNEGSKA (reference sequence). The V end lost 0 bases, the J end lost 6 bases, and 19 bases lay between the germline ends. The CDR3 consists of 16 residues. CDR3 residues: CSARESYGIPGDTQYF. The DNA of the CDR3 is TGCAGTGCTAGAGAGTCCTATGGCATCCCAGGTGATACGCAGTATTTT.

Only a few counts were recorded for this clonotype. The genes are TRBV7-6 and TRBJ2-7; D not resolved. V lost 1 base and J 3 bases, leaving 22 bases between the germline ends. CDR3 length: 18 residues. Germline V lookup: CDR1 SGHVS, CDR2 FNYEAQ. CDR3 DNA sequence: TGTGCCAGCAGCTTAGAGCTCGGCACGGGTTCCGCCTTCTACGAGCAGTACTTC. Translation gives CASSLELGTGSAFYEQYF.

The chain links TRBV12-3 or TRBV12-4 to TRBJ2-1; D is uncertain. The CDR3 has 14 amino acids. The V end lost 6 bases, the J end lost 4 bases, and 13 bases lay between the germline ends. CDR3 sequence reads: CASSLASEYNEQFF. The DNA of the CDR3 is TGTGCCAGCAGCCTGGCGTCAGAATACAATGAGCAGTTCTTC.

This clonotype was recorded a few times. V and J are TRBV7-9 and TRBJ2-2; a possible D gene is TRBD1 (5 bases). The CDR3 is 14 amino acids. Trimming cost V 4 bases and J 6 bases, with 12 bases left between them. The germline CDR1 and CDR2 sequences are SEHNR and FQNEAQ (reference sequence). This chain's CDR3 is CASSSGHFSGELFF. CDR3 nucleotide sequence: TGTGCCAGCAGCTCCGGACATTTTTCCGGGGAGCTGTTTTTT.

The chain joins TRBV20-1 to TRBJ1-1, with 8 bases identical to TRBD1. There are 14 residues in the CDR3. Germline CDR1 DFQATT, CDR2 SNEGSKA (reference sequence). J gave up 1 base and V 5 bases, and 6 bases lay outside the gene matches. CDR3 loop: CSAASGQANTEAFF. The CDR3 bases are TGCAGTGCTGCCTCGGGACAGGCGAACACTGAAGCTTTCTTT.

The chain has TRBV5-4 and TRBJ2-1; 9 bases map to TRBD2. CDR1 SGHNT and CDR2 YYREEE come from the germline V gene (reference sequence). This CDR3 has 15 amino acids. V lost 4 bases to trimming and J lost 7 bases; unmatched junction nucleotides: 9. The CDR3 DNA reads TGTGCCAGCAGCGGAATAGCGGGAGTAGGAAATGAGCAGTTCTTC. Its translation is CASSGIAGVGNEQFF.

The chain recombines TRBV6-2 or TRBV6-3 with TRBJ2-3, with 8 positions matching TRBD2. The J segment lost 8 bases and the V segment lost 6 bases, leaving 4 bases of the junction unmatched. Germline V CDR1 and CDR2: MNHEY, SVGEGT. CDR3 length: 12 amino acids. This chain's CDR3 is CASSRLASTQYF. The DNA of the CDR3 is TGTGCCAGCAGCCGACTAGCGAGTACGCAGTATTTT.

This clonotype was recorded at least ten times. The DNA of the CDR3 is TGTGCCAGTTCGCTAGCGGGGTCCGGGGATACGCAGTATTTT. This encodes CASSLAGSGDTQYF. The rearrangement uses TRBV7-2 and TRBJ2-3; TRBD2 matches 9 bases. The V and J ends lost 9 bases and 6 bases, in that order; junction bases with no gene match: 10. The V gene's germline CDR1 is SGHTA and CDR2 FQGNSA. This CDR3 spans 14 amino acids.

This clonotype came up a few times. J is TRBJ2-5 and V is TRBV7-2, with D hard to call. V was trimmed by 1 base and J by 5 bases, leaving 14 bases between them. The CDR3 totals 15 residues. Germline lookup yields CDR1 SGHTA and CDR2 FQGNSA. CDR3 DNA sequence: TGTGCCAGCAGCTTAGGGGGTCTACCTGACGAGACCCAGTACTTC. It specifies CASSLGGLPDETQYF.

The V gene is TRBV4-1, the J gene TRBJ2-4, with D possibly being TRBD2 (6 bases). V dropped 2 bases and J dropped 5 bases, with 16 bases sitting between them. Germline-derived CDR1 and CDR2 are MGHRA and YSYEKL. The CDR3 sequence is 16 residues long. The CDR3 is CASSQKSGTGENIQYF. In nucleotides, the CDR3 is TGCGCCAGCAGCCAAAAGTCGGGGACGGGAGAAAACATTCAGTACTTC.

The rearrangement uses TRBV7-2 and TRBJ2-1, with D unclear. CDR1 is SGHTA and CDR2 is FQGNSA in the germline V gene. The CDR3 length is 14 residues. The V end was cut by 1 base, the J end by 10 bases, with 14 bases between. This CDR3 is CASSLDLSVHEQFF. The CDR3 DNA reads TGTGCCAGCAGCTTAGATCTTTCGGTCCACGAGCAGTTCTTC.

The V and J genes are TRBV27 and TRBJ1-2; 9 bases map to TRBD1. V trimming: 6 bases; J trimming: 4 bases; junction bases outside the gene matches: 6. The CDR3 contains 14 residues. Germline CDR1 and CDR2: MNHEY and SMNVEV (reference sequence). CDR3 in amino acids: CASRPRTGVYGYTF. The CDR3 DNA follows: TGTGCCAGCAGGCCCAGGACAGGGGTCTATGGCTACACCTTC.

The table lists this clonotype with a few counts. The chain joins TRBV7-8 to TRBJ2-1; the match to TRBD2 covers 7 bases. V shed 5 bases, J shed 10 bases, and the junction held 17 bases outside the gene matches. Germline V lookup: CDR1 SGHVS, CDR2 FQNEAQ. The CDR3 is made up of 16 amino acids. The CDR3 DNA is TGTGCCAGCAGCCCGGCGGTTGGGAGGGCGATTAGGGAGCAGTTCTTC. It is translated as CASSPAVGRAIREQFF.

This clonotype has more than one count but fewer than ten. The rearrangement joins TRBV7-2 to TRBJ1-4; D uncertain. This CDR3 contains 16 residues. Germline CDR1 and CDR2: SGHTA and FQGNSA. V was trimmed by 0 bases and J by 3 bases, leaving 11 bases between them. The CDR3 DNA is TGTGCCAGCAGCTTAGCAGCCATGGTGGCTAATGAAAAACTGTTTTTT. This codes for CASSLAAMVANEKLFF.

This clonotype has a count of ten or more. CDR3 in amino acids: CASSLAGGGNIQYF. CDR3 coding DNA: TGTGCCAGCAGCTTGGCGGGAGGTGGAAACATTCAGTACTTC. V and J are TRBV7-2 and TRBJ2-4; 8 positions agree with TRBD2. The CDR3 covers 14 residues. With V trimmed by 3 bases and J by 6 bases, 4 bases remained unmatched. The V gene's germline CDR1 is SGHTA and CDR2 FQGNSA.

The chain has TRBV27 and TRBJ2-2; a weak D match, TRBD2 (5 bases). V shed 4 bases and J shed 4 bases, with 13 bases lying between them. The CDR3 extends over 15 amino acids. Per the germline V gene, CDR1 is MNHEY and CDR2 is SMNVEV (reference sequence). The CDR3 sequence is CASSWEYGGTGELFF. CDR3 DNA: TGTGCCAGCAGTTGGGAGTACGGAGGCACCGGGGAGCTGTTTTTT.

The sample holds a few counts of this clonotype. The rearrangement links TRBV7-2 to TRBJ2-3; D possibly uses TRBD1 or TRBD2 (5 bases each). This CDR3 is built from 17 residues. Germline values: CDR1 SGHTA, CDR2 FQGNSA. Trimming left V 5 bases short and J 4 bases short, with 22 bases between. The CDR3 nucleotides are TGTGCCAGCAGCCCGGGGCCCCACACCTCGGTCTCAGATACGCAGTATTTT. Amino acids: CASSPGPHTSVSDTQYF.

This chain links TRBV7-6 with TRBJ2-2; D is uncertain. CDR1 and CDR2 (germline): SGHVS, FNYEAQ. This CDR3 contains 13 residues. V was clipped by 5 bases and J by 5 bases, with 9 bases between them. The CDR3 reads CASSRRATGELFF. For the CDR3, the DNA is TGTGCCAGCAGCCGGAGAGCAACCGGGGAGCTGTTTTTT.

This clonotype was picked up a small number of times. The rearrangement joins TRBV7-2 to TRBJ2-5, with TRBD2 matching over 10 bases. Germline V lookup: CDR1 SGHTA, CDR2 FQGNSA. Trimming took 5 bases from V and 4 from J; bases not matched to a gene: 13. This CDR3 has 17 amino acids. CDR3 bases: TGTGCCAGCAGCGTGGCTCAAGCGGGGGGGCCTCGAGAGACCCAGTACTTC. Translating it yields CASSVAQAGGPRETQYF.